This T cell receptor (beta chain) was sequenced for a study of T cells in Graves' hyperthyroidism and ophthalmopathy. Study-level results: Most clonotypes expanded in the thyroid (above 0.001) were also present in blood.

Regions amplified from RNA transcripts were the TCR beta CDR3 regions. An initial round of RT-PCR targeting the TCR CDR3 relied on the HTBI primer set. TCRdb processed the multiplex PCR reads anew with MiXCR; each CDR3 protein has one entry. The sample contains 350,000 or so distinct CDR3 sequences, roughly 23% of which appear only once. Trimming cost V 6 bases and J 4 bases, with 18 bases left between them. The germline V gene has CDR1 DFQATT and CDR2 SNEGSKA (reference sequence). There are 14 residues in the CDR3. The sample holds many counts of this clonotype. Antigen: not known. What was sequenced was blood. The chain carries TRBV20-1 and TRBJ2-5, with D perhaps TRBD2 (6 bases). This TCR was sampled from a woman between 50 and 59 years old with Graves' hyperthyroidism. CDR3 bases: TGCAGTGCCGTACGGGGAGCGACTAGAGAGACCCAGTACTTC. Amino acid sequence: CSAVRGATRETQYF.